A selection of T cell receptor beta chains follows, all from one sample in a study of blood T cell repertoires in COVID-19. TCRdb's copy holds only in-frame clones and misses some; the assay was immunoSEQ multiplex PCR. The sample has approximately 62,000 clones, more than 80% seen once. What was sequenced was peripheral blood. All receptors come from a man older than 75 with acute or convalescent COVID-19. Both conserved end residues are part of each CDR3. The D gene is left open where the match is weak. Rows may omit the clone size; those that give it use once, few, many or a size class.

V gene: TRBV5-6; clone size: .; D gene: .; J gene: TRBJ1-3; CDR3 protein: CASRPRGRGDTIYF; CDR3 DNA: TGTGCCAGCAGACCCCGCGGGAGGGGAGACACCATATATTTT
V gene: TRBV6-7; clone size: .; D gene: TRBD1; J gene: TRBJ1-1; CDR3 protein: CASSGPGQGAVNTEAFF; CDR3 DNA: TGTGCCAGCAGCGGTCCGGGACAGGGGGCGGTGAACACTGAAGCTTTCTTT
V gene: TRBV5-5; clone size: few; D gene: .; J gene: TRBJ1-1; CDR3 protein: CASSPLTGTNTEAFF; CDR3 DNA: TGTGCCAGCAGCCCCCTGACAGGTACGAACACTGAAGCTTTCTTT
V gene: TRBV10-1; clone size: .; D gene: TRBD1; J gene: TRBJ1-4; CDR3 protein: CASSDSGTGSTNEKLFF; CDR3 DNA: TGCGCCAGCAGTGACTCCGGGACAGGGTCAACTAATGAAAAACTGTTTTTT
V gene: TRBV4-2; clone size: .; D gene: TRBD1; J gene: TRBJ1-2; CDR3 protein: CASSHDRGIGGYTF; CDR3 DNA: TGTGCCAGCAGCCATGACAGGGGTATCGGTGGCTACACCTTC
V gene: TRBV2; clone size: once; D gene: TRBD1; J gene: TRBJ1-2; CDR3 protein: CASRDRTYGYTF; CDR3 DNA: TGTGCCAGCAGGGACAGGACCTATGGCTACACCTTC
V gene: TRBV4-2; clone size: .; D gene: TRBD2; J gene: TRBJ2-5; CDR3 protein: CASSQSPSGGQETQYF; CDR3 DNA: TGTGCCAGCAGCCAGTCTCCTAGCGGGGGGCAAGAGACCCAGTACTTC
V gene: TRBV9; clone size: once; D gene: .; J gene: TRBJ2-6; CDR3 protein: CASSVGGNSGANVLTF; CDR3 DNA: TGTGCCAGCAGCGTAGGAGGGAACTCTGGGGCCAACGTCCTGACTTTC
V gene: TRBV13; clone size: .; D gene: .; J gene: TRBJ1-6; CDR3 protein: CASSLGARPNSPLHF; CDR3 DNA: TGTGCCAGCAGCTTAGGCGCCAGGCCTAATTCACCCCTCCACTTT
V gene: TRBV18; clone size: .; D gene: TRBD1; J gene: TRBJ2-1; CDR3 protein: CASSRDRGNNEQFF; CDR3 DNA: TGTGCCAGCTCACGGGACAGGGGAAACAATGAGCAGTTCTTC
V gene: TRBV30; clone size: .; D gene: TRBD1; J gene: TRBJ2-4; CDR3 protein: CAWGTGEGKNIQYF; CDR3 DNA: TGTGCCTGGGGGACAGGGGAGGGCAAAAACATTCAGTACTTC
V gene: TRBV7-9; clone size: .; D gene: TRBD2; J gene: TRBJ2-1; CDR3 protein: CASSPGTSDNEQFF; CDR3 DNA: TGTGCCAGCAGCCCCGGGACTAGCGACAATGAGCAGTTCTTC
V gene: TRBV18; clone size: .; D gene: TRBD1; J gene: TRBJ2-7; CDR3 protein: CASSTSGTGGYEQYF; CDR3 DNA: TGTGCCAGCTCAACCTCCGGGACAGGGGGCTACGAGCAGTACTTC
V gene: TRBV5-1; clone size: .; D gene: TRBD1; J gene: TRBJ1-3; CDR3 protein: CASGSGGPSGNTIYF; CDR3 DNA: TGCGCCAGCGGATCAGGGGGCCCCTCTGGAAACACCATATATTTT
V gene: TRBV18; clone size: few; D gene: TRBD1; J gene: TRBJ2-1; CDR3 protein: CASSPRPGQGAAVRYNEQFF; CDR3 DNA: TGTGCCAGCTCACCCCGACCGGGACAGGGGGCGGCGGTGCGATACAATGAGCAGTTCTTC
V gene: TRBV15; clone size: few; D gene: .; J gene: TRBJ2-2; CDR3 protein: CATSRVDWDTGELFF; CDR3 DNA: TGTGCCACCAGCAGGGTGGACTGGGACACCGGGGAGCTGTTTTTT
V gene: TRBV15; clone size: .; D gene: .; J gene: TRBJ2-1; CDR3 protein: CATSRPTDRMFF; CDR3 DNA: TGTGCCACCAGCAGACCGACCGACAGGATGTTCTTC
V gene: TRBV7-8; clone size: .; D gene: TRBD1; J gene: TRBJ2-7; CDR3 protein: CASRRDRLYEQYF; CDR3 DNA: TGTGCCAGCAGGCGGGACAGGCTCTACGAGCAGTACTTC
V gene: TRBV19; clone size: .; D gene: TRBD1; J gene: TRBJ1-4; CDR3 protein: CASSIDRGHGKLFF; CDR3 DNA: TGTGCCAGTAGTATCGACAGGGGACATGGTAAACTGTTTTTT
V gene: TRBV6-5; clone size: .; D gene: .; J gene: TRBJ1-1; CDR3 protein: CASRTEGAFF; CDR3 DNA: TGTGCCAGCAGAACAGAAGGTGCTTTCTTT
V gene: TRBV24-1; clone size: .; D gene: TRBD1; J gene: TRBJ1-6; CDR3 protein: CATSDLPPWDREDNSPLHF; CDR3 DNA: TGTGCCACCAGTGATTTGCCGCCATGGGACAGAGAGGATAATTCACCCCTCCACTTT
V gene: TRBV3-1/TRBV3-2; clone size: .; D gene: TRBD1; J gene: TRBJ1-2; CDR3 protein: CASSNRDRAYGYTF; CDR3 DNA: TGTGCCAGCAGCAACCGGGACAGGGCCTATGGCTACACCTTC
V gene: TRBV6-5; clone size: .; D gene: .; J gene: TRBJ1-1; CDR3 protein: CASKFTGNTEAFF; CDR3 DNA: TGTGCCAGCAAATTCACAGGGAACACTGAAGCTTTCTTT
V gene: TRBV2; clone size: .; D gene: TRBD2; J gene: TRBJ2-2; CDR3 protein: CASSPGLAFSGELFF; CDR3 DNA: TGTGCCAGCAGCCCGGGACTAGCATTTTCCGGGGAGCTGTTTTTT
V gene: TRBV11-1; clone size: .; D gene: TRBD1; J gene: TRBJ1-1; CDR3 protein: CASSRDRNTEAFF; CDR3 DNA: TGTGCCAGCTCCCGGGACAGGAACACTGAAGCTTTCTTT
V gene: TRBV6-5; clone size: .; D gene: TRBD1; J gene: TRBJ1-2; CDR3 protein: CASSYLGTGGVYGYTF; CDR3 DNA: TGTGCCAGCAGTTACTTGGGGACAGGGGGCGTCTATGGCTACACCTTC
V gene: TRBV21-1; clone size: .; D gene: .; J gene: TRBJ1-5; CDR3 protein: CATRVPDGVRRSYQPQHF; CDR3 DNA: TGTGCCACCAGGGTCCCGGACGGGGTCCGCCGGAGCTATCAGCCCCAGCATTTT
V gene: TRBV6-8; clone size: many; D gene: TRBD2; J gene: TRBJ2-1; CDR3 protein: CASSSGLAGSWEQFF; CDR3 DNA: TGTGCCAGCAGCTCGGGACTAGCAGGCTCTTGGGAGCAGTTCTTC
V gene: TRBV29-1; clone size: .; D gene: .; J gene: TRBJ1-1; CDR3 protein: CSVQLLNTEAFF; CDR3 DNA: TGCAGCGTACAGTTGTTGAACACTGAAGCTTTCTTT
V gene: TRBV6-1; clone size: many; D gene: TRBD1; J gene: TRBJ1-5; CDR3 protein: CASSEPQSGGPPQHF; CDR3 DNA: TGTGCCAGCAGTGAACCACAGTCAGGGGGTCCGCCCCAGCATTTT